The rows below give T cell receptor beta chains drawn from one sample of a study of blood T cell repertoires in COVID-19. Here immunoSEQ multiplex PCR was the method, and the copy in TCRdb shows in-frame clones only, minus some. The sample yields around 260,000 clones, around nine tenths seen once. The sample consisted of peripheral blood. The receptors stem from a man aged 35-49 years who had recovered from COVID-19. Each CDR3 is given with its conserved first and last residue. D genes are given only for firm matches. Some rows mark clone size as missing; the rest say once, few, many or name a class of expanded clone.

clone_size | j_call | d_call | v_call | cdr3_length | cdr3_aa | cdr3_nt
. | TRBJ1-1 | . | TRBV5-1 | 12 | CASSYFNTEAFF | TGCGCCAGCAGTTACTTTAACACTGAAGCTTTCTTT
once | TRBJ1-2 | . | TRBV6-2/TRBV6-3 | 15 | CASSPFWTENYGYTF | TGTGCCAGCAGTCCGTTTTGGACAGAGAACTATGGCTACACCTTC
. | TRBJ2-3 | TRBD2 | TRBV5-1 | 16 | CASSRFRGRSTDTQYF | TGCGCCAGCAGCCGCTTTCGCGGGAGAAGCACAGATACGCAGTATTTT
once | TRBJ2-7 | . | TRBV10-2 | 14 | CASSHPGKGNEQYF | TGCGCCAGCAGTCATCCCGGGAAAGGGAACGAGCAGTACTTC
few | TRBJ1-2 | . | TRBV7-8 | 13 | CASSSEASYGYTF | TGTGCCAGCAGCTCTGAGGCGTCCTATGGCTACACCTTC
. | TRBJ1-5 | . | TRBV27 | 14 | CASSLSGPRQPQHF | TGTGCCAGCAGTTTATCTGGGCCACGCCAGCCCCAGCATTTT
. | TRBJ1-2 | . | TRBV25-1 | 14 | CASSDPGLFKGYTF | TGTGCCAGCAGTGACCCCGGACTCTTCAAGGGCTACACCTTC
. | TRBJ1-2 | TRBD1 | TRBV3-1/TRBV3-2 | 13 | CASRTGRNYGYTF | TGTGCCAGCAGGACAGGGCGGAACTATGGCTACACCTTC
. | TRBJ2-7 | . | TRBV6-5 | 11 | CASSTGYEQYF | TGTGCCAGCAGTACAGGGTACGAGCAGTACTTC
. | TRBJ2-1 | TRBD2 | TRBV25-1 | 17 | CASSPPFGSGSWNEQFF | TGTGCCAGCAGTCCCCCGTTTGGTAGCGGGAGTTGGAATGAGCAGTTCTTC
. | TRBJ2-2 | . | TRBV6-5 | 14 | CASKGGGVTGELFF | TGTGCCAGCAAGGGGGGGGGCGTCACCGGGGAGCTGTTTTTT
. | TRBJ2-1 | . | TRBV20-1 | 11 | CSALTLNEQFF | TGCAGTGCGCTTACTTTAAATGAGCAGTTCTTC
once | TRBJ1-3 | . | TRBV5-1 | 15 | CASSLVGGDSNTIYF | TGCGCCAGCAGCTTGGTCGGAGGGGATTCAAACACCATATATTTT
. | TRBJ2-7 | TRBD2 | TRBV6-5 | 15 | CASSSLGGFSYEQYF | TGTGCCAGCAGTTCCCTCGGGGGGTTCTCCTACGAGCAGTACTTC
. | TRBJ2-7 | . | TRBV7-9 | 13 | CASSLVSAYEQYF | TGTGCCAGCAGCTTAGTATCGGCCTACGAGCAGTACTTC
. | TRBJ2-5 | . | TRBV29-1 | 13 | CSVEEGAQETQYF | TGCAGCGTTGAAGAGGGGGCACAAGAGACCCAGTACTTC
. | TRBJ2-7 | . | TRBV6-2/TRBV6-3 | 13 | CASSVLGGHEQYF | TGTGCCAGCAGTGTCCTTGGGGGCCACGAGCAGTACTTC
. | TRBJ2-5 | . | TRBV6-2/TRBV6-3 | 14 | CASSYAGNRVPQYF | TGTGCCAGCAGTTACGCGGGGAACCGGGTTCCCCAGTACTTC
. | TRBJ1-4 | TRBD1 | TRBV2 | 15 | CASSRTGLTNEKLFF | TGTGCCAGCAGTCGGACAGGGCTAACTAATGAAAAACTGTTTTTT
. | TRBJ2-7 | . | TRBV6-2/TRBV6-3 | 13 | CASSGQVPYEQYF | TGTGCCAGCAGTGGCCAGGTCCCCTACGAGCAGTACTTC
. | TRBJ1-1 | . | TRBV7-8 | 14 | CASSLFSRNTEAFF | TGTGCCAGCAGCTTATTCTCCAGGAACACTGAAGCTTTCTTT
. | TRBJ1-1 | . | TRBV20-1 | 11 | CSARMAPEAFF | TGCAGTGCTAGAATGGCCCCTGAAGCTTTCTTT
. | TRBJ1-6 | TRBD1 | TRBV11-2 | 16 | CASSSIQGALGSPLHF | TGTGCCAGCAGCTCCATACAGGGGGCTTTAGGTTCACCCCTCCACTTT
. | TRBJ1-2 | . | TRBV9 | 12 | CASSVTGHGYTF | TGTGCCAGCAGCGTAACAGGGCATGGCTACACCTTC
once | TRBJ1-2 | . | TRBV5-1 | 14 | CASSGQGVNYGYTF | TGCGCCAGCAGCGGCCAGGGTGTAAACTATGGCTACACCTTC
. | TRBJ1-1 | . | TRBV7-8 | 16 | CASSLDLGGARFGAFF | TGTGCCAGCAGCTTGGACCTCGGGGGGGCCCGGTTCGGAGCTTTCTTT
. | TRBJ2-2 | TRBD2 | TRBV5-4 | 15 | CASSLGSGGPGELFF | TGTGCCAGCAGCTTGGGTAGCGGGGGCCCCGGGGAGCTGTTTTTT
. | TRBJ2-3 | . | TRBV12-3/TRBV12-4 | 12 | CASSPHENTQYF | TGTGCCAGCAGTCCTCACGAGAATACGCAGTATTTT
. | TRBJ1-5 | . | TRBV27 | 15 | CASSSRSLGNQPQHF | TGTGCCAGCAGTTCCCGGTCTCTGGGCAATCAGCCCCAGCATTTT
. | TRBJ1-2 | . | TRBV4-3 | 14 | CASSQDRVPYGYTF | TGCGCCAGCAGCCAAGACAGGGTCCCCTATGGCTACACCTTC
. | TRBJ2-7 | . | TRBV3-1/TRBV3-2 | 15 | CASSQVFLGMYEQYF | TGTGCCAGCAGCCAAGTATTTCTCGGGATGTACGAGCAGTACTTC
. | TRBJ1-4 | . | TRBV5-4 | 16 | CASSLAPTGSNEKLFF | TGTGCCAGCAGCTTGGCACCTACAGGGTCTAATGAAAAACTGTTTTTT
. | TRBJ1-5 | . | TRBV4-1 | 18 | CASSQEGAELYSNQPQHF | TGCGCCAGCAGCCAAGAGGGGGCAGAGTTATATAGCAATCAGCCCCAGCATTTT
. | TRBJ1-2 | . | TRBV7-3 | 12 | CASSLTGASPTF | TGTGCCAGCAGCTTAACGGGGGCCAGTCCCACCTTC
. | TRBJ2-3 | TRBD2 | TRBV27 | 15 | CASSSRGATTDTQYF | TGTGCCAGCAGTTCGCGGGGGGCAACCACAGATACGCAGTATTTT
. | TRBJ1-1 | TRBD1 | TRBV29-1 | 15 | CSVEVTGVVNTEAFF | TGCAGCGTTGAAGTCACAGGGGTGGTGAACACTGAAGCTTTCTTT
. | TRBJ1-2 | TRBD1 | TRBV11-3 | 15 | CASSLRFRGGVGYTF | TGTGCCAGCAGCTTAAGATTTAGAGGGGGCGTCGGCTACACCTTC
. | TRBJ2-7 | . | TRBV7-9 | 13 | CASSGGASREQYF | TGTGCCAGCAGCGGGGGGGCTAGCAGGGAGCAGTACTTC
. | TRBJ1-2 | . | TRBV2 | 13 | CASRDTTNYGYTF | TGTGCCAGCAGGGACACCACTAACTATGGCTACACCTTC